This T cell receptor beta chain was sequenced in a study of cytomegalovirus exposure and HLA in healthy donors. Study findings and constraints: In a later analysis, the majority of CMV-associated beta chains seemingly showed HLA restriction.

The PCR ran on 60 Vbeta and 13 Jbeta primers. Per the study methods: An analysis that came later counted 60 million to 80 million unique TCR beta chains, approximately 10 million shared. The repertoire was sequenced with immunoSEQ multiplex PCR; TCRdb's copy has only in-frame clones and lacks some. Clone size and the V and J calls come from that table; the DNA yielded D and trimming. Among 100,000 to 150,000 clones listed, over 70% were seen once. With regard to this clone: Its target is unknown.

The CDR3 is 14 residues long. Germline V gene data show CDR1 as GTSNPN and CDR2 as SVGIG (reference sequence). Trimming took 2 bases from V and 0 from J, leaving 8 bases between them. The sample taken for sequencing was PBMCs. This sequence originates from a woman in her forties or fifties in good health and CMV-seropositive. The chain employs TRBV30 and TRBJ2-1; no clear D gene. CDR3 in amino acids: CAWSTHLSYNEQFF. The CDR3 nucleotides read TGTGCCTGGAGTACACACCTCTCCTACAATGAGCAGTTCTTC.